A selection of T cell receptor beta chains follows, all from one sample in a study of Graves' ophthalmopathy and Graves' hyperthyroidism. TCRdb passed the multiplex PCR reads through MiXCR, listing each CDR3 protein once. The repertoire has a few hundred thousand distinct CDR3 sequences, 15% to 20% of them found once; the top ten carry roughly 2.4%. Material for sequencing was peripheral blood. These receptors all stem from an adult woman with stable Graves' hyperthyroidism. Each CDR3 is given with its conserved first and last residue. Fields, in order: J gene, clone size, V gene, D gene, CDR3 protein, CDR3 DNA. The D gene is left open where the match is weak. Not every row has a clone size; where given, it reads once, few, many or a size class.

j_gene: TRBJ2-7; abundance: many; v_gene: TRBV19; d_gene: NA; CDR3aa: CASSTLDISYEQYF; CDR3nt: TGTGCCAGTAGTACCCTTGATATTTCCTACGAGCAGTACTTC
j_gene: TRBJ1-1; abundance: many; v_gene: TRBV12-3/TRBV12-4; d_gene: TRBD1; CDR3aa: CASTLQGARTEAFF; CDR3nt: TGTGCCAGCACTCTTCAGGGGGCGCGCACTGAAGCTTTCTTT
j_gene: TRBJ2-5; abundance: many; v_gene: TRBV7-9; d_gene: TRBD2; CDR3aa: CASDSSGSPVGETQYF; CDR3nt: TGTGCCAGCGACTCGAGCGGGAGCCCGGTGGGCGAGACCCAGTACTTC
j_gene: TRBJ1-5; abundance: many; v_gene: TRBV6-5; d_gene: TRBD1; CDR3aa: CASSYSGTGNRPQHF; CDR3nt: TGTGCCAGCAGTTACTCCGGGACAGGGAATCGGCCCCAGCATTTT
j_gene: TRBJ1-5; abundance: many; v_gene: TRBV12-3/TRBV12-4; d_gene: NA; CDR3aa: CASSGRAQPQHF; CDR3nt: TGTGCCAGCAGTGGGCGGGCCCAGCCCCAGCATTTT
j_gene: TRBJ2-7; abundance: many; v_gene: TRBV28; d_gene: NA; CDR3aa: CASSLASGYYEQYF; CDR3nt: TGTGCCAGCAGTTTGGCTTCTGGGTACTACGAGCAGTACTTC
j_gene: TRBJ2-7; abundance: NA; v_gene: TRBV6-2/TRBV6-3; d_gene: TRBD2; CDR3aa: CASSSSAGTSRHEQYF; CDR3nt: TGTGCCAGCAGTTCGTCCGCCGGGACTAGCAGGCACGAGCAGTACTTC
j_gene: TRBJ1-2; abundance: few; v_gene: TRBV2; d_gene: NA; CDR3aa: CASRGGGYYSYTF; CDR3nt: TGTGCCAGCAGGGGCGGGGGTTACTATAGCTACACCTTC
j_gene: TRBJ1-5; abundance: many; v_gene: TRBV27; d_gene: TRBD1; CDR3aa: CASSSRGLSNQPQHF; CDR3nt: TGTGCCAGCAGTTCCAGGGGGTTGAGCAATCAGCCCCAGCATTTT
j_gene: TRBJ1-2; abundance: few; v_gene: TRBV30; d_gene: NA; CDR3aa: CAWSVVGGNYGYTF; CDR3nt: TGTGCCTGGAGCGTGGTGGGGGGGAACTATGGCTACACCTTC
j_gene: TRBJ2-6; abundance: many; v_gene: TRBV19; d_gene: TRBD2; CDR3aa: CASSIGPAGGPASGANVLTF; CDR3nt: TGTGCCAGTAGTATAGGACCGGCGGGAGGGCCCGCCTCTGGGGCCAACGTCCTGACTTTC
j_gene: TRBJ2-7; abundance: NA; v_gene: TRBV12-5; d_gene: NA; CDR3aa: CASGAAGHSYEQYF; CDR3nt: TGTGCTAGTGGGGCTGCTGGCCACTCCTACGAGCAGTACTTC
j_gene: TRBJ2-7; abundance: NA; v_gene: TRBV5-1; d_gene: TRBD2; CDR3aa: CASSIVAGGHNEQYF; CDR3nt: TGCGCCAGCAGCATAGTAGCGGGAGGGCACAACGAGCAGTACTTC
j_gene: TRBJ1-1; abundance: many; v_gene: TRBV25-1; d_gene: TRBD1; CDR3aa: CASSEHRGGRYTEAFF; CDR3nt: TGTGCCAGCAGTGAACATCGAGGGGGCAGGTACACTGAAGCTTTCTTT
j_gene: TRBJ1-1; abundance: many; v_gene: TRBV9; d_gene: NA; CDR3aa: CASSVATANTEAFF; CDR3nt: TGTGCCAGCAGCGTAGCGACAGCGAACACTGAAGCTTTCTTT
j_gene: TRBJ1-5; abundance: NA; v_gene: TRBV20-1; d_gene: NA; CDR3aa: CSAKKNPNQPQHF; CDR3nt: TGCAGTGCTAAGAAGAACCCGAATCAGCCCCAGCATTTT
j_gene: TRBJ1-1; abundance: many; v_gene: TRBV15; d_gene: NA; CDR3aa: CATSRDADRNTEAFF; CDR3nt: TGTGCCACCAGCAGAGATGCGGACAGGAACACTGAAGCTTTCTTT
j_gene: TRBJ1-2; abundance: many; v_gene: TRBV29-1; d_gene: NA; CDR3aa: CSVAERASSYTF; CDR3nt: TGCAGCGTCGCTGAACGGGCGTCGAGCTACACCTTC
j_gene: TRBJ2-7; abundance: NA; v_gene: TRBV12-3/TRBV12-4; d_gene: NA; CDR3aa: CASSGTAYYEQYF; CDR3nt: TGTGCCAGCAGTGGAACAGCCTACTACGAGCAGTACTTC
j_gene: TRBJ2-7; abundance: NA; v_gene: TRBV27; d_gene: NA; CDR3aa: CASTYSAGTALEQYF; CDR3nt: TGTGCCAGCACCTACTCAGCGGGGACAGCACTCGAGCAGTACTTC
j_gene: TRBJ1-2; abundance: NA; v_gene: TRBV29-1; d_gene: TRBD1; CDR3aa: CSVDRTGNYGYTF; CDR3nt: TGCAGCGTTGATCGGACAGGGAACTATGGCTACACCTTC
j_gene: TRBJ2-7; abundance: many; v_gene: TRBV20-1; d_gene: NA; CDR3aa: CSARATGGRGEQYF; CDR3nt: TGCAGTGCTAGAGCCACCGGGGGCAGGGGGGAGCAGTACTTC
j_gene: TRBJ1-1; abundance: NA; v_gene: TRBV12-3/TRBV12-4; d_gene: NA; CDR3aa: CASSGGQPMSTEAFF; CDR3nt: TGTGCCAGCAGTGGCGGTCAACCTATGAGCACTGAAGCTTTCTTT
j_gene: TRBJ2-7; abundance: many; v_gene: TRBV4-2; d_gene: NA; CDR3aa: CASSQESLAPYEQYF; CDR3nt: TGTGCCAGCAGCCAAGAGTCACTAGCCCCCTACGAGCAGTACTTC
j_gene: TRBJ2-7; abundance: once; v_gene: TRBV27; d_gene: NA; CDR3aa: CASSFSGSSLYEQYF; CDR3nt: TGTGCCAGCAGTTTTTCGGGGTCTTCCTTATACGAGCAGTACTTC
j_gene: TRBJ1-5; abundance: many; v_gene: TRBV29-1; d_gene: TRBD1; CDR3aa: CSVGTGGSGQPQHF; CDR3nt: TGCAGCGTGGGGACAGGGGGCAGCGGTCAGCCCCAGCATTTT
j_gene: TRBJ1-2; abundance: many; v_gene: TRBV6-2/TRBV6-3; d_gene: NA; CDR3aa: CASSYPPRRDMPGYGYTF; CDR3nt: TGTGCCAGCAGTTACCCCCCTAGGCGGGACATGCCTGGGTATGGCTACACCTTC
j_gene: TRBJ1-1; abundance: many; v_gene: TRBV2; d_gene: TRBD1; CDR3aa: CASSQIPGQGGTEAFF; CDR3nt: TGTGCCAGCAGTCAAATCCCGGGACAGGGAGGCACTGAAGCTTTCTTT
j_gene: TRBJ2-5; abundance: many; v_gene: TRBV30; d_gene: NA; CDR3aa: CAWSQDEETQYF; CDR3nt: TGTGCCTGGAGTCAAGATGAAGAGACCCAGTACTTC
j_gene: TRBJ2-5; abundance: many; v_gene: TRBV4-1; d_gene: TRBD1; CDR3aa: CASSQETRGGPTQETQYF; CDR3nt: TGCGCCAGCAGCCAAGAGACACGAGGGGGCCCCACACAAGAGACCCAGTACTTC
j_gene: TRBJ2-7; abundance: many; v_gene: TRBV12-3/TRBV12-4; d_gene: NA; CDR3aa: CASSLVGPHYEQYF; CDR3nt: TGTGCCAGCAGTTTAGTAGGCCCTCACTACGAGCAGTACTTC
j_gene: TRBJ2-7; abundance: many; v_gene: TRBV5-1; d_gene: TRBD1; CDR3aa: CASSPGTGNF; CDR3nt: TGCGCCAGCAGCCCCGGGACAGGTAACTTC
j_gene: TRBJ2-7; abundance: many; v_gene: TRBV4-3; d_gene: NA; CDR3aa: CASSQVWGARYEQYF; CDR3nt: TGCGCCAGCAGCCAAGTGTGGGGGGCACGGTACGAGCAGTACTTC
j_gene: TRBJ1-1; abundance: many; v_gene: TRBV11-1; d_gene: NA; CDR3aa: CASSLPPGPRWAEAFF; CDR3nt: TGTGCCAGCAGCCTTCCCCCGGGCCCCCGCTGGGCTGAAGCTTTCTTT
j_gene: TRBJ2-7; abundance: NA; v_gene: TRBV6-1; d_gene: NA; CDR3aa: CASSEVQQGYEQYF; CDR3nt: TGTGCCAGCAGTGAAGTTCAACAGGGTTACGAGCAGTACTTC
j_gene: TRBJ2-7; abundance: NA; v_gene: TRBV18; d_gene: NA; CDR3aa: CASSLQDEQYF; CDR3nt: TGTGCCAGCTCACTCCAAGACGAGCAGTACTTC
j_gene: TRBJ2-7; abundance: many; v_gene: TRBV7-9; d_gene: NA; CDR3aa: CASSLVAGPLYEQYF; CDR3nt: TGTGCCAGCAGCTTAGTGGCCGGGCCCCTATACGAGCAGTACTTC
j_gene: TRBJ2-7; abundance: many; v_gene: TRBV20-1; d_gene: TRBD2; CDR3aa: CSARSTSGRSYEQYF; CDR3nt: TGCAGTGCTAGATCCACTAGCGGGAGATCCTACGAGCAGTACTTC
j_gene: TRBJ2-5; abundance: NA; v_gene: TRBV27; d_gene: NA; CDR3aa: CASSQPGAGETQYF; CDR3nt: TGTGCCAGCAGTCAGCCGGGAGCAGGAGAGACCCAGTACTTC
j_gene: TRBJ1-1; abundance: few; v_gene: TRBV7-9; d_gene: NA; CDR3aa: CASSLEGRLDTEAFF; CDR3nt: TGTGCCAGCAGCTTAGAGGGTCGCCTCGACACTGAAGCTTTCTTT
j_gene: TRBJ2-5; abundance: many; v_gene: TRBV5-1; d_gene: TRBD1; CDR3aa: CASSLDGTGAAGTQYF; CDR3nt: TGCGCCAGCAGCTTGGACGGGACAGGAGCAGCGGGGACCCAGTACTTC
j_gene: TRBJ1-1; abundance: many; v_gene: TRBV5-6; d_gene: TRBD1; CDR3aa: CASSKANRGFNTEAFF; CDR3nt: TGTGCCAGCAGCAAAGCCAACAGGGGTTTTAACACTGAAGCTTTCTTT
j_gene: TRBJ2-5; abundance: many; v_gene: TRBV20-1; d_gene: NA; CDR3aa: CSASVRRNHETQYF; CDR3nt: TGCAGTGCTAGCGTGCGGCGAAACCATGAGACCCAGTACTTC
j_gene: TRBJ2-2; abundance: NA; v_gene: TRBV6-1; d_gene: TRBD1; CDR3aa: CASRTGEPGELFF; CDR3nt: TGTGCCAGCAGGACAGGGGAGCCCGGGGAGCTGTTTTTT
j_gene: TRBJ2-7; abundance: many; v_gene: TRBV5-1; d_gene: TRBD1; CDR3aa: CASSFDRGTDYEQYF; CDR3nt: TGCGCCAGCAGCTTCGACAGGGGGACCGATTACGAGCAGTACTTC
j_gene: TRBJ1-1; abundance: many; v_gene: TRBV6-1; d_gene: NA; CDR3aa: CASSPPTPNTEAFF; CDR3nt: TGTGCCAGCAGTCCACCGACACCGAACACTGAAGCTTTCTTT
j_gene: TRBJ1-6; abundance: many; v_gene: TRBV2; d_gene: NA; CDR3aa: CASSEPESSYNSPLHF; CDR3nt: TGTGCCAGCAGTGAACCGGAAAGCTCCTATAATTCACCCCTCCACTTT
j_gene: TRBJ1-6; abundance: few; v_gene: TRBV6-2/TRBV6-3; d_gene: NA; CDR3aa: CASSYPPRGDTLSSYNSPLHF; CDR3nt: TGTGCCAGCAGTTACCCGCCGCGGGGCGACACCTTGAGCTCCTATAATTCACCCCTCCACTTT
j_gene: TRBJ2-4; abundance: NA; v_gene: TRBV5-4; d_gene: NA; CDR3aa: CASSPDSKNIQYF; CDR3nt: TGTGCCAGCAGCCCGGACTCCAAAAACATTCAGTACTTC
j_gene: TRBJ1-2; abundance: NA; v_gene: TRBV7-6; d_gene: TRBD1; CDR3aa: CASSRDRGNGYTF; CDR3nt: TGTGCCAGCAGCCGGGACAGGGGGAATGGCTACACCTTC
j_gene: TRBJ2-2; abundance: many; v_gene: TRBV6-2/TRBV6-3; d_gene: TRBD1; CDR3aa: CASTQQGASNTGELFF; CDR3nt: TGTGCCAGCACCCAACAGGGGGCTTCGAACACCGGGGAGCTGTTTTTT
j_gene: TRBJ1-2; abundance: NA; v_gene: TRBV6-7; d_gene: NA; CDR3aa: CASSYPRLPSNYGYTF; CDR3nt: TGTGCCAGCAGTTACCCCCGGCTTCCTTCTAACTATGGCTACACCTTC
j_gene: TRBJ1-2; abundance: many; v_gene: TRBV7-2; d_gene: NA; CDR3aa: CASRTTEGYTF; CDR3nt: TGTGCCAGCAGAACTACAGAAGGCTACACCTTC
j_gene: TRBJ1-5; abundance: few; v_gene: TRBV30; d_gene: NA; CDR3aa: CAWSVRGQLGNQPQHF; CDR3nt: TGTGCCTGGAGTGTACGGGGCCAGCTCGGGAATCAGCCCCAGCATTTT
j_gene: TRBJ1-1; abundance: NA; v_gene: TRBV6-1; d_gene: NA; CDR3aa: CASRPGEITEAFF; CDR3nt: TGTGCCAGCAGACCAGGGGAAATCACTGAAGCTTTCTTT
j_gene: TRBJ2-5; abundance: NA; v_gene: TRBV12-3/TRBV12-4; d_gene: NA; CDR3aa: CASSLEPSRETQYF; CDR3nt: TGTGCCAGCAGCCTAGAGCCTAGCCGAGAGACCCAGTACTTC
j_gene: TRBJ2-7; abundance: many; v_gene: TRBV27; d_gene: NA; CDR3aa: CASSLLQGGIHEQYF; CDR3nt: TGTGCCAGCAGTTTATTGCAGGGGGGGATCCACGAGCAGTACTTC
j_gene: TRBJ2-7; abundance: many; v_gene: TRBV15; d_gene: NA; CDR3aa: CATRLYSSNEQYF; CDR3nt: TGTGCCACCAGGTTGTACAGCTCAAACGAGCAGTACTTC
j_gene: TRBJ2-7; abundance: NA; v_gene: TRBV4-1; d_gene: TRBD1; CDR3aa: CASSQSGTGAYEQYF; CDR3nt: TGCGCCAGCAGCCAATCCGGGACAGGGGCCTACGAGCAGTACTTC
j_gene: TRBJ2-7; abundance: many; v_gene: TRBV6-5; d_gene: NA; CDR3aa: CASTEAVGPYEQYF; CDR3nt: TGTGCCAGCACCGAGGCGGTAGGACCCTACGAGCAGTACTTC